This T cell receptor (beta chain) comes out of a study of blood T cell repertoires in COVID-19. In the authors' methods: For nucleated cells, counts were estimated from reference gene primer amplification. Using immunoSEQ multiplex PCR, the repertoire was profiled, and TCRdb retains in-frame clones only, with some absent. Clonal size and the V and J genes are those of that table, whereas D and trimming came from the DNA. The data hold some 250,000 clones, with roughly 86% observed a single time. The V end was cut by 0 bases, the J end by 4 bases, with 12 bases between. CDR1 is LNHDA and CDR2 is SQIVND in the germline V gene (reference sequence). There are 15 residues in the CDR3.

The chain has TRBV19 and TRBJ1-2, with D possibly TRBD1 on 5 matching bases. Sequencing was performed on PBMCs or T cells enriched from blood (not recorded which). The TCR sequence derives from a woman between 35 and 50 years old with acute COVID-19. This chain's CDR3 is CASSIEGAAPYGYTF. The CDR3 DNA reads as TGTGCCAGTAGTATAGAAGGGGCAGCCCCCTATGGCTACACCTTC. The whole variable domain, filled in from reference TRBV19 and TRBJ1-2, reads DGGITQSPKYLFRKEGQNVTLSCEQNLNHDAMYWYRQDPGQGLRLIYYSQIVNDFQKGDIAEGYSVSREKKESFPLTVTSAQKNPTAFYLCASSIEGAAPYGYTFGSGTRLTVV.